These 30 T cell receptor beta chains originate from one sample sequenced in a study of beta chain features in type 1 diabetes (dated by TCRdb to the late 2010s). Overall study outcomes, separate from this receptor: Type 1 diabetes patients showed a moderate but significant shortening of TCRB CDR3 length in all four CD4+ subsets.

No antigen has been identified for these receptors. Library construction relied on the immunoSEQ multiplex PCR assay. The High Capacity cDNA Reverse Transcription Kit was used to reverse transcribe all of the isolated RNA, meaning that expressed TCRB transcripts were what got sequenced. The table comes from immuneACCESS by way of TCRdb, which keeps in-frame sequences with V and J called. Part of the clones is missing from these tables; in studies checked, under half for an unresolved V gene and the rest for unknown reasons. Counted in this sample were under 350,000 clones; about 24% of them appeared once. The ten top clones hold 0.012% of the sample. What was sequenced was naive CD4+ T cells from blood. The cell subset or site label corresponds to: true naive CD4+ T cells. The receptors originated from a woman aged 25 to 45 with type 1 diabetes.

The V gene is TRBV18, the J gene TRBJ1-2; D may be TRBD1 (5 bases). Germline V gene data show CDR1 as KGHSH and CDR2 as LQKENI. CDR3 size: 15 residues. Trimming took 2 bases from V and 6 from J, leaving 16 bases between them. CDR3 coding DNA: TGTGCCAGCTCACCAATCACGGGGGGAAGTGATGGCTACACCTTC. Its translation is CASSPITGGSDGYTF.

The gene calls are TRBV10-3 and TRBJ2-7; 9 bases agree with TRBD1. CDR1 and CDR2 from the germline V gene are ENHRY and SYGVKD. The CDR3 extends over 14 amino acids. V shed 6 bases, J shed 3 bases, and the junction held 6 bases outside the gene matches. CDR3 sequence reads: CAIRPGQGVYEQYF. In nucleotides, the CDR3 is TGTGCCATCAGGCCGGGACAGGGTGTCTACGAGCAGTACTTC.

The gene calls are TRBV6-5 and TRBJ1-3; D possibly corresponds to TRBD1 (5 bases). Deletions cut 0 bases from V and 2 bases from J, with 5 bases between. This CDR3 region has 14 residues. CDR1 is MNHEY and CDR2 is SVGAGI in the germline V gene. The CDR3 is CASSYSGAGNTIYF. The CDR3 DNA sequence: TGTGCCAGCAGTTACTCAGGGGCTGGAAACACCATATATTTT.

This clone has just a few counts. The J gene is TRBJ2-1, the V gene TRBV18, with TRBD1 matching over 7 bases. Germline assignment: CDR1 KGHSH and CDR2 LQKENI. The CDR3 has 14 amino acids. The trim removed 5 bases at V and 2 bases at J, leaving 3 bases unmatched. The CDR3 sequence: CASSIDRAYNEQFF. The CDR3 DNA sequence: TGTGCCAGCTCAATAGACAGGGCCTACAATGAGCAGTTCTTC.

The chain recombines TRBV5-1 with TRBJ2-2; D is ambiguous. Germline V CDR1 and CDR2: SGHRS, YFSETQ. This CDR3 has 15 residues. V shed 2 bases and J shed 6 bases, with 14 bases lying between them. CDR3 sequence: CASSFFGLRAGELFF. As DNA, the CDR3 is TGCGCCAGCAGCTTTTTTGGTCTACGGGCCGGGGAGCTGTTTTTT.

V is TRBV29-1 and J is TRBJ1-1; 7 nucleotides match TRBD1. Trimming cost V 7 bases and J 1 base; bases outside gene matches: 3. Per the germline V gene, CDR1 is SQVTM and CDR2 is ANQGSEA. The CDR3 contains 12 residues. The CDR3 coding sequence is TGCAGCGCCGGGGACAGGAACACTGAAGCTTTCTTT. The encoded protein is CSAGDRNTEAFF.

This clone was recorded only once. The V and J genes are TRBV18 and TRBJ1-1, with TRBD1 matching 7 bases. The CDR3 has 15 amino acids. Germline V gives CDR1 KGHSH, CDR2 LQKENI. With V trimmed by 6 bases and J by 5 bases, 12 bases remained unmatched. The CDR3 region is CASSPAMTGRTEAFF. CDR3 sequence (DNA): TGTGCCAGCTCCCCCGCGATGACAGGGAGAACTGAAGCTTTCTTT.

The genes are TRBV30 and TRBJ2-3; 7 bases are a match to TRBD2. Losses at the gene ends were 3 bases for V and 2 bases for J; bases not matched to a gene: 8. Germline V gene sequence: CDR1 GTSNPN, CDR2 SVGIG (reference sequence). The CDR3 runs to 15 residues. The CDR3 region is CAWSGGFKNTDTQYF. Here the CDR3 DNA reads TGTGCCTGGAGCGGGGGGTTTAAGAACACAGATACGCAGTATTTT. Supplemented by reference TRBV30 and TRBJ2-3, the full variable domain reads SQTIHQWPATLVQPVGSPLSLECTVEGTSNPNLYWYRQAAGRGLQLLFYSVGIGQISSEVPQNLSASRPQDRQFILSSKKLLLSDSGFYLCAWSGGFKNTDTQYFGPGTRLTVL.

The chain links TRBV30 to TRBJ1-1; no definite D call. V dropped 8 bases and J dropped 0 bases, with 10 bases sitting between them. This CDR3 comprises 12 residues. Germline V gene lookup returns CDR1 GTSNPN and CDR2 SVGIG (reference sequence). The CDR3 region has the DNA TGTGCCGGCGGAGGCTTGAACACTGAAGCTTTCTTT. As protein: CAGGGLNTEAFF.

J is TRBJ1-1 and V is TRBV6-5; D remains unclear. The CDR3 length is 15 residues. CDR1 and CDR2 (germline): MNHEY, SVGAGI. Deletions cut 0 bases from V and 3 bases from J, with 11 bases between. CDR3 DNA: TGTGCCAGCAGTTACTCGCCGGGATCCCACACTGAAGCTTTCTTT. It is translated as CASSYSPGSHTEAFF.

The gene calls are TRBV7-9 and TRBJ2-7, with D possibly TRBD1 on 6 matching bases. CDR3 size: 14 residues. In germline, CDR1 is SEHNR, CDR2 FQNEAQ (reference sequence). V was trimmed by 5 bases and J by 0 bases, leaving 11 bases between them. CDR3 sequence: CASSRDTVSYEQYF. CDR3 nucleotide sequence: TGTGCCAGCAGCCGGGACACCGTCTCCTACGAGCAGTACTTC.

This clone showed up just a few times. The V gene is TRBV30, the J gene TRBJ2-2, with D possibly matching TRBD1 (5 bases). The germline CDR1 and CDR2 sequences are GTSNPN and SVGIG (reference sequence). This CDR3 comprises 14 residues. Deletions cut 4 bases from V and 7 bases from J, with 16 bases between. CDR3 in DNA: TGTGCCTGGAATGCAGGGTGGCTGGGCGGGGAGCTGTTTTTT. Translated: CAWNAGWLGGELFF.

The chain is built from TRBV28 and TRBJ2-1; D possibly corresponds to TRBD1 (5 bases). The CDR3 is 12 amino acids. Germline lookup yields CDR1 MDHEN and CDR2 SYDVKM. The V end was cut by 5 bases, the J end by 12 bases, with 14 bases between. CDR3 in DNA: TGTGCCAGCAGTGGACAAGTTAGATTGCAGTTCTTC. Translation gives CASSGQVRLQFF.

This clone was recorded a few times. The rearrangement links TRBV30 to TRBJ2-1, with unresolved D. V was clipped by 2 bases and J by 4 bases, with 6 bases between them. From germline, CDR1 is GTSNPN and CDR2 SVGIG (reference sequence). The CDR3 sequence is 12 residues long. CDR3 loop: CAWSREYNEQFF. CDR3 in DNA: TGTGCCTGGAGTAGAGAGTACAATGAGCAGTTCTTC.

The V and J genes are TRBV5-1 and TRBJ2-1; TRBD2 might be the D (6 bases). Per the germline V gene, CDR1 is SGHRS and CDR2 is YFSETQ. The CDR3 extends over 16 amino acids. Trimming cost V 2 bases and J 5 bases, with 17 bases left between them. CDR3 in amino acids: CASSLGLSGYHNEQFF. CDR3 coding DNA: TGCGCCAGCAGCTTAGGGTTAAGCGGGTATCACAATGAGCAGTTCTTC. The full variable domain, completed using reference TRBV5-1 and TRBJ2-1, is KAGVTQTPRYLIKTRGQQVTLSCSPISGHRSVSWYQQTPGQGLQFLFEYFSETQRNKGNFPGRFSGRQFSNSRSEMNVSTLELGDSALYLCASSLGLSGYHNEQFFGPGTRLTVL.

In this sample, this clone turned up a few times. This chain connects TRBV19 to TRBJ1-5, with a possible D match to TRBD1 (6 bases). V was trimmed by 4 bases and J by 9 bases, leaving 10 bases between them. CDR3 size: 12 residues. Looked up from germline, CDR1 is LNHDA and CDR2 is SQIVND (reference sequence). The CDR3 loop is CASSTGQRPQHF. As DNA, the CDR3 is TGTGCCAGTAGTACCGGACAGCGGCCCCAGCATTTT.

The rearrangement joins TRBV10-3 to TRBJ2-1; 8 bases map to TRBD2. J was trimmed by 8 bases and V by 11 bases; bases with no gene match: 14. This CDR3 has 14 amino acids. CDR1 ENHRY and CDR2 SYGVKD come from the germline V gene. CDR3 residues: CASLAGRAGDEQFF. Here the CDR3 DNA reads TGTGCCTCGTTAGCGGGGAGGGCCGGGGATGAGCAGTTCTTC.

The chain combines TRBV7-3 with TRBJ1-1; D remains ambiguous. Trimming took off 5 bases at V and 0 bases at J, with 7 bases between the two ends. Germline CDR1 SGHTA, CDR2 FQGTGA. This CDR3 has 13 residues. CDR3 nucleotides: TGTGCCAGCAGCCTGTATATGAACACTGAAGCTTTCTTT. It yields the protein CASSLYMNTEAFF.

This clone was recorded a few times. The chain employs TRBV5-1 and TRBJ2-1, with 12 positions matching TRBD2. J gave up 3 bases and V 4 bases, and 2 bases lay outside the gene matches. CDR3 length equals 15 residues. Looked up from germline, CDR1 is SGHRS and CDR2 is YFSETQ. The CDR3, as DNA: TGCGCCAGCAGCGAACTAGCGGGAGGCTACAATGAGCAGTTCTTC. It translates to CASSELAGGYNEQFF.

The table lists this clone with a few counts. CDR3 loop: CASSLLAGGSYNEQFF. Written as DNA, the CDR3 is TGTGCCAGCAGTTTGCTAGCGGGAGGGTCCTACAATGAGCAGTTCTTC. The V call is TRBV27, the J call TRBJ2-1; TRBD2 matches 12 bases. V gave up 3 bases and J gave up 1 base; unmatched junction bases: 1. Germline V lookup: CDR1 MNHEY, CDR2 SMNVEV (reference sequence). This CDR3 has 16 amino acids.

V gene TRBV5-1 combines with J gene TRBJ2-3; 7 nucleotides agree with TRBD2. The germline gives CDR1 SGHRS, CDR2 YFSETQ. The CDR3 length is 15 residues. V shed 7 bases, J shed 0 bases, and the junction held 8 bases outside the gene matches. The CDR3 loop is CASSSSGESTDTQYF. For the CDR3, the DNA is TGCGCCAGCTCGTCGAGCGGGGAGAGCACAGATACGCAGTATTTT.

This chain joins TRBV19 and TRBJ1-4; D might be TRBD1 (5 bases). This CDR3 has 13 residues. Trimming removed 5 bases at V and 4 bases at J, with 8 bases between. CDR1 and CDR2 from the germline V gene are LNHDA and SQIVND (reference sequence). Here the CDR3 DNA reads TGTGCCAGTAGTGACAGTGTTAATGAAAAACTGTTTTTT. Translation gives CASSDSVNEKLFF.

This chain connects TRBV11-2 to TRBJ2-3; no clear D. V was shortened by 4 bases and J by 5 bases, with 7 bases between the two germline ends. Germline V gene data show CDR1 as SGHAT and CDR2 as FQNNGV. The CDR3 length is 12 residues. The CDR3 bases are TGTGCCAGCAGCTCCTACTTAGATACGCAGTATTTT. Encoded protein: CASSSYLDTQYF.

In nucleotides, the CDR3 is TGTGCCAGCAGTACGACAGGGGAAAGCGGCTACACCTTC. It codes for CASSTTGESGYTF. The chain links TRBV28 to TRBJ1-2; 8 bases fit TRBD1. The junction had 7 bases not matched to a gene; V was cut back by 5 bases and J by 8 bases. This CDR3 is 13 amino acids long. CDR1 is MDHEN, CDR2 SYDVKM, per germline.

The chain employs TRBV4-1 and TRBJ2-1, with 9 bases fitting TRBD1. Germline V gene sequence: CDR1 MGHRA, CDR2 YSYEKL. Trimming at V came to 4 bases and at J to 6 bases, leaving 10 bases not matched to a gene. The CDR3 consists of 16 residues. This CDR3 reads CASSPTGTGSINEQFF. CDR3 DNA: TGCGCCAGCAGCCCCACTGGGACAGGGAGCATCAATGAGCAGTTCTTC.

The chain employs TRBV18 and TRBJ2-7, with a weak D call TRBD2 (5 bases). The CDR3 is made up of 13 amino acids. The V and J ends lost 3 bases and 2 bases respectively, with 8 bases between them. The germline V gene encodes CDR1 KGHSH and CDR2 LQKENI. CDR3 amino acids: CASSPTNPYEQYF. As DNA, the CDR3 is TGTGCCAGCTCACCGACTAACCCCTACGAGCAGTACTTC.

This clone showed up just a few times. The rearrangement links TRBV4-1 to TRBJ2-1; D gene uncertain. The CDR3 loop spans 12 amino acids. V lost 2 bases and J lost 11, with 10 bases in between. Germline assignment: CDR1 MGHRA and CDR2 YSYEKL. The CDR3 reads CASSQNRIQQFF. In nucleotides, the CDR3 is TGCGCCAGCAGCCAAAACAGAATTCAGCAGTTCTTC.

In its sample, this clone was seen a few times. The CDR3 DNA reads as TGTGCCAGCAGTCGAGGAAGACTAGCCAAAAACATTCAGTACTTC. Encoded protein: CASSRGRLAKNIQYF. The gene calls are TRBV27 and TRBJ2-4; D is unclear. V dropped 5 bases and J dropped 0 bases, with 11 bases sitting between them. The CDR3 totals 15 residues. CDR1 is MNHEY and CDR2 is SMNVEV in the germline V gene (reference sequence).

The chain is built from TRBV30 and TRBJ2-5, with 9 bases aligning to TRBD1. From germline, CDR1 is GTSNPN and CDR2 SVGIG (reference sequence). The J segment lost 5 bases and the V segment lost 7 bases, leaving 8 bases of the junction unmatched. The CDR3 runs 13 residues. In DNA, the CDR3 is TGTGCCTCAAGTAACAGGGGGCCGGAGACCCAGTACTTC. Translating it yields CASSNRGPETQYF.

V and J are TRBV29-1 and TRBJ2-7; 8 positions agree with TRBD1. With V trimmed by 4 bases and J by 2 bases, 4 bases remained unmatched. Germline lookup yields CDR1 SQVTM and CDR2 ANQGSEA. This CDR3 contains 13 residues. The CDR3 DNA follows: TGCAGCGTTGTCAGGGACAGGACCTACGAGCAGTACTTC. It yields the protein CSVVRDRTYEQYF.